The rows below give T cell receptor beta chains drawn from one sample of a study of shared clonotypes between healthy human individuals. Some clones are missing from TCRdb's copy, which holds only in-frame ones; the method was immunoSEQ multiplex PCR. The sample shows about 2 million clones, about 95% of them seen only once. The sample consisted of naive CD8+ T cells sorted from blood. The receptors derive from a man aged 18 to 35 in good health. Both conserved end residues are part of each CDR3. The D gene is left open where the match is weak. Not every row has a clone size; where given, it reads once, few, many or a size class.

V gene,clone size,D gene,J gene,CDR3 DNA,CDR3 protein
TRBV5-6,.,.,TRBJ2-7,TGTGCCAGCAGCTTGGAACTAAGATCCTACGAGCAGTACTTC,CASSLELRSYEQYF
TRBV11-2,.,.,TRBJ1-5,TGTGCCAGCAGCTTAGATATTGCCAATCAGCCCCAGCATTTT,CASSLDIANQPQHF
TRBV5-6,once,TRBD1,TRBJ1-1,TGTGCCAGCAGCTACAGGGGAACCGGCCTAGCAGCTTTCTTT,CASSYRGTGLAAFF
TRBV28,.,TRBD1,TRBJ1-1,TGTGCCAGCAGTTTAGGGGCAGGGGGCACTGAAGCTTTCTTT,CASSLGAGGTEAFF
TRBV13,.,.,TRBJ1-1,TGTGCCAGCAGCTTAGAGGATGGAACTGAAGCTTTCTTT,CASSLEDGTEAFF
TRBV5-6,once,TRBD1,TRBJ2-7,TGTGCCAGCAGCTTGACAGGGGTCTACGAGCAGTACTTC,CASSLTGVYEQYF
TRBV6-6,.,.,TRBJ2-2,TGTGCCAGCAGCCCCGACAGGACCAACACCGGGGAGCTGTTTTTT,CASSPDRTNTGELFF
TRBV6-6,.,.,TRBJ2-7,TGTGCCAGCAGTTACTTCCGGGAACTCTACGAGCAGTACTTC,CASSYFRELYEQYF
TRBV5-1,.,TRBD2,TRBJ2-7,TGCGCCAGCAGCCCGGGACTAGCGGGAGACTCCTACGAGCAGTACTTC,CASSPGLAGDSYEQYF
TRBV5-1,.,TRBD1,TRBJ1-1,TGCGCCAGCAGCTTGGGGGACAGCAACACTGAAGCTTTCTTT,CASSLGDSNTEAFF
TRBV29-1,.,TRBD1,TRBJ1-4,TGCAGCGTTGGATGGGACAGGGGGCGGTCTAATGAAAAACTGTTTTTT,CSVGWDRGRSNEKLFF
TRBV10-3,.,.,TRBJ2-1,TGTGCCATCAGTGAGGAAAGCGGGTACTACAATGAGCAGTTCTTC,CAISEESGYYNEQFF
TRBV5-1,.,.,TRBJ1-1,TGCGCCAGCAGCTTGACACCTAACACTGAAGCTTTCTTT,CASSLTPNTEAFF
TRBV10-1,.,.,TRBJ2-7,TGCGCCAGCAGTGAGGGTTACGAGCAGTACTTC,CASSEGYEQYF
TRBV15,.,TRBD2,TRBJ2-2,TGTGCCACCAGCAGAGATGTCCCCGGGAGGGTAGCGAACACCGGGGAGCTGTTTTTT,CATSRDVPGRVANTGELFF
TRBV5-6,.,.,TRBJ2-7,TGTGCCAGCAGCGGACCCTACGAGCAGTACTTC,CASSGPYEQYF
TRBV10-3,.,.,TRBJ2-3,TGTGCCATCAGTGAGGGTCCGCACACAGATACGCAGTATTTT,CAISEGPHTDTQYF
TRBV4-1,.,TRBD2,TRBJ2-1,TGCGCCAGCAGCCAGTTGGGGGGGAATGAGCAGTTCTTC,CASSQLGGNEQFF
TRBV5-4,.,TRBD1,TRBJ1-2,TGTGCCAGCAGCTATAACAGGGGGCTCAGCTATGGCTACACCTTC,CASSYNRGLSYGYTF
TRBV11-2,once,TRBD2,TRBJ2-7,TGTGCCAGCAGGTCCACTAGCGGCCACGAGCAGTACTTC,CASRSTSGHEQYF
TRBV27,.,TRBD1,TRBJ1-1,TGTGCCAGCAGTCCCGGACAGGGGCTTTTTGTTAGGGCTTTCTTT,CASSPGQGLFVRAFF
TRBV9,.,.,TRBJ2-3,TGTGCCAGCAGCGTAGCCGGAATAGGGGCAGGGGAAGGCACAGATACGCAGTATTTT,CASSVAGIGAGEGTDTQYF
TRBV7-9,.,TRBD1,TRBJ2-1,TGTGCCAGCAGCCCGTGGACAGGGGGAAGGGGTGAGCAGTTCTTC,CASSPWTGGRGEQFF
TRBV4-3,.,TRBD2,TRBJ2-2,TGCGCCAGCAGCCGCTTGCAGCTAGCGGGAGTAGACACCGGGGAGCTGTTTTTT,CASSRLQLAGVDTGELFF
TRBV5-6,.,.,TRBJ2-2,TGTGCCAGCAGCTTAACAATAGACAGGTGGGGGAACACCGGGGAGCTGTTTTTT,CASSLTIDRWGNTGELFF
TRBV5-8,once,.,TRBJ1-2,TGTGCCAGCCCCGGGGAAGGATCCTATGGCTACACCTTC,CASPGEGSYGYTF
TRBV27,once,.,TRBJ1-5,TGTGCCAGCAGTTCTCTCGGCAATCAGCCCCAGCATTTT,CASSSLGNQPQHF
TRBV6-5,.,TRBD1,TRBJ1-1,TGTGCCAGCATTACAAGGACAGGGTTTGAAGCTTTCTTT,CASITRTGFEAFF
TRBV6-5,few,.,TRBJ1-1,TGTGCCAGCAGTTACTACGGGGAAACTGAAGCTTTCTTT,CASSYYGETEAFF
TRBV6-6,.,.,TRBJ2-5,TGTGCCAGCAGTTACATCGGACAGCAAGAGACCCAGTACTTC,CASSYIGQQETQYF
TRBV6-4,.,.,TRBJ2-3,TGTGCCAGCAGTGACTCGGGGCTCACAGATACGCAGTATTTT,CASSDSGLTDTQYF
TRBV7-2,.,TRBD1,TRBJ2-5,TGTGCCAGCAGTCAACCGGGACAGTACGAGACCCAGTACTTC,CASSQPGQYETQYF
TRBV15,once,.,TRBJ1-5,TGTGCCACCTCCGGATTAGCAGGGGTTCAGCCCCAGCATTTT,CATSGLAGVQPQHF
TRBV28,.,TRBD1,TRBJ2-7,TGTGCCAGCAGTTCCTCGGACAGGGGGCTATACGAGCAGTACTTC,CASSSSDRGLYEQYF
TRBV4-3,.,.,TRBJ2-7,TGCGCCAGCAGCCAAGCGGTGCGGGGAGGCTACGAGCAGTACTTC,CASSQAVRGGYEQYF
TRBV30,once,.,TRBJ2-7,TGTGCCTGGAGCGCGGGTTCCTACGAGCAGTACTTC,CAWSAGSYEQYF
TRBV14,.,.,TRBJ2-1,TGTGCCAGCAGCCAAGATCTCACGGCCCAGTTCTTC,CASSQDLTAQFF
TRBV7-9,.,.,TRBJ2-3,TGTGCCAGCAGCTTAGTTCCGGGAGCAACAGATACGCAGTATTTT,CASSLVPGATDTQYF